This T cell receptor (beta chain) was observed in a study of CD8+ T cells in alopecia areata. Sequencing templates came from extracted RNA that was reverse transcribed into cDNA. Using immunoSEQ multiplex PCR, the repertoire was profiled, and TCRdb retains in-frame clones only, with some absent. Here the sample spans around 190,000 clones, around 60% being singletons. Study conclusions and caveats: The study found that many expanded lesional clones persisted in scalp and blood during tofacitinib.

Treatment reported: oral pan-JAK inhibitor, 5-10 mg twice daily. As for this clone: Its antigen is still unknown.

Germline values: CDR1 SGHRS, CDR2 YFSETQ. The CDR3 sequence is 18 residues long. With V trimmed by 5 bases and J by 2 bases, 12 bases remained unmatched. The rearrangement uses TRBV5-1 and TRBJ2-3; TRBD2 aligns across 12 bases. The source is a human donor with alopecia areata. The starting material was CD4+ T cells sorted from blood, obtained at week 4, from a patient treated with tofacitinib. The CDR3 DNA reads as TGCGCCAGCAGGTACCCACTAGCGGGAGGCTCGATCACAGATACGCAGTATTTT. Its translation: CASRYPLAGGSITDTQYF. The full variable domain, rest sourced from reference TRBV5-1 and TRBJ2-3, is KAGVTQTPRYLIKTRGQQVTLSCSPISGHRSVSWYQQTPGQGLQFLFEYFSETQRNKGNFPGRFSGRQFSNSRSEMNVSTLELGDSALYLCASRYPLAGGSITDTQYFGPGTRLTVL.